The entry below gives a single TCR beta chain sequence along with its context. By sample share, this clonotype is medium-sized (0.01 to 0.1%). Its antigen is still unknown. No base quality information exists; no much larger clone differs at one position. This entry belongs to a study (dated by TCRdb to the mid-2010s). Background on the whole study: The study set out to test whether tumor-infiltrating Tregs in breast cancer get recruited from blood Tregs or are instead converted in situ from other CD4+ T cell subsets.

The study at large found these results: The validation in the larger cohort was limited to a single TCR beta V-J rearrangement instead of whole repertoires. The TCR gene usage of tumor memory CD4+ T cells clustered together with blood and lymph node memory CD4+ cells and with lymph node naive CD4+ cells. Tumor-infiltrating Treg TCR alpha and beta sequences overlapped most with tumor naive CD4+ T cells, then with blood naive CD4+ T cells.

Full-length TCR variable regions were amplified by 5' RACE PCR using constant-region reverse primers, and then by semi-nested PCR using Nested Universal Primer A. The ReliaPrep RNA Cell Miniprep System was used to extract total RNA, which was then reverse transcribed into 5'RACE-ready cDNA with the SMARTer RACE 5'/3' Kit. Full-length TCR alpha and beta libraries were barcoded with multiplex adaptors and sequenced on an Illumina MiSeq. In the paper's pipeline: For each of nine subset-tissue groups, sequencing data from the five patients were pooled, and the groups were then compared using unsupervised clustering of TCR gene usage. Repertoire similarity was calculated with the Morisita-Horn index, weighting shared sequences by their contribution to each repertoire. The public reads were run again by TCRdb, first through fastp at Q25 and then through MiXCR, and only productive beta chains were kept. Merged by CDR3 protein, the rows form single entries marked with the most common genes and DNA. None of the V and J calls come from the authors' own analysis; TCRdb made them. This sample is represented by about 11,000 distinct CDR3 sequences; roughly 17% of them were singletons. The ten largest make up 3.5% to 4% of the sample.

Tregs were isolated as CD4+CD25+CD127-/low cells. Tregs, naive and memory CD4+ T cells from tumor, blood and ipsilateral draining lymph nodes of about 5 breast cancer patients underwent full-length TCR alpha and beta sequencing. Tumor tissue and lymph nodes obtained from ipsilateral axillary dissection were perfused with PBS, minced and then digested with collagenase I and hyaluronidase. Mononuclear cells from lymph nodes or around 48 ml of peripheral blood were isolated by Ficoll density gradient centrifugation. FACS confirmed that the sorted cell populations were more than 90% pure. V is clipped by 0 bases and J by 2 bases, and the sequence between their germline boundaries is 11 bases long. From the germline V gene, CDR1 is SGDLS and CDR2 is YYNGEE. The CDR3 runs 16 amino acids, cysteine and phenylalanine included. Only CDR3 DNA remains: 48 bases, in frame from the first base.

Material: Tregs sorted from a lymph node. The origin of this receptor is a female donor with breast cancer. The chain is assembled from TRBV9 and TRBJ1-4; the D gene cannot be named for sure. The CDR3 in this case is CASSVGFGATNEKLFF. The nucleotide sequence reads TGTGCCAGCAGCGTAGGCTTTGGCGCGACTAATGAAAAACTGTTTTTT.